These T cell receptor beta chains were read from a single sample in a study of blood T cell repertoires in COVID-19. Data came from immunoSEQ multiplex PCR; TCRdb stores just in-frame clones and leaves some out. The sample holds about 38,000 clones; approximately 86% are singletons and the top ten take 7.2%. The specimen was peripheral blood. All receptors derive from a human donor in a cohort sampled during active COVID-19. The conserved cysteine and the conserved F or W are not part of the CDR3 here.

j_call	v_call	cdr3_aa
TRBJ2-7	TRBV11-3	ASSPPGLAGLVYYYEQY
TRBJ2-7	TRBV12-3/TRBV12-4	ASSSLTYEQY
TRBJ2-5	TRBV7-2	ASSWTDQETQY
TRBJ2-5	TRBV5-5	ASRAGGIVETQY
TRBJ2-7	TRBV4-1	ASSQVATNPYEQY
TRBJ2-1	TRBV5-1	ASSFREEGTNEQF
TRBJ1-2	TRBV2	ASSATTKNGYT
TRBJ2-1	TRBV7-3	ASSLTGAGWDEQF
TRBJ1-5	TRBV6-5	ASGRTSGTNQPQH
TRBJ2-1	TRBV7-2	ASSLVGTIPGQGWDEQF
TRBJ2-7	TRBV7-2	ASSLAPGRGREQY
TRBJ1-6	TRBV11-2	ASSSDSGANSPLH
TRBJ2-7	TRBV7-9	ASSLSAGGNGEQY
TRBJ1-2	TRBV4-2	ASSQEGRTGYGYT
TRBJ2-4	TRBV19	ASSISRQGAKNIQY
TRBJ2-3	TRBV5-6	ASSLVGGSTDTQY
TRBJ2-1	TRBV28	ASSYGWASGRWSYNEQF
TRBJ2-7	TRBV7-4	ASSLGTVGIPTYEQY
TRBJ2-5	TRBV27	ASSIYSLAGVREETQY
TRBJ1-1	TRBV5-1	ASSLVGGDTEAF
TRBJ2-1	TRBV4-2	ASSQRTLAGVGNEQF
TRBJ1-5	TRBV7-2	ASSLVVEQPQH
TRBJ2-3	TRBV15	ATSREGGEDTDTQY
TRBJ2-1	TRBV7-8	ASSRGGSDFNEQF
TRBJ1-5	TRBV28	ASSLAGIYSNQPQH
TRBJ2-1	TRBV28	ASSFRLAAYNEQF
TRBJ2-7	TRBV18	ASSPTGNEQY
TRBJ2-1	TRBV7-6	AVTSGAGNNEQF
TRBJ2-7	TRBV4-3	ASSQGASSYEQY
TRBJ1-2	TRBV5-4	ASSPRDSGYGYT
TRBJ1-2	TRBV28	ASSPAGQASYGYT
TRBJ2-7	TRBV2	ASSGDNYEQY
TRBJ1-2	TRBV7-9	ASSYNPIWGNGGSYT
TRBJ2-7	TRBV12-3/TRBV12-4	ASSFRPRDEQY
TRBJ1-1	TRBV19	ASSVRGRGSEAF
TRBJ2-5	TRBV7-2	ASSNTPRGETQY
TRBJ1-3	TRBV3-1/TRBV3-2	ASSQALQGTGNTIY
TRBJ2-2	TRBV23-1	ASSPELAGCDTGELF
TRBJ2-1	TRBV11-2	ASSLAWRSHGDEQF
TRBJ2-2	TRBV5-1	ASSRWDRGPSNTGELF
TRBJ1-1	TRBV10-3	AISESLLGQGNTEAF